This record concerns one T cell receptor beta chain sequence. The antigen is unknown. This specimen comes from a study of T cell responses to AZD1222 COVID-19 vaccine. Study-level background: Researchers grouped second doses given at about 4 or about 12 weeks into one pool.

Points from the study as a whole: Researchers report vaccine-associated CD4 TCRs spanning spike, with dominance at 160-218 and 743-854. The sample set comprised mostly white British donors with more females, and clonal diversity was possibly underestimated.

Here immunoSEQ multiplex PCR was the method, and the copy in TCRdb shows in-frame clones only, minus some. The sample lists about 100,000 clones; approximately 90% were seen once. Trimming took off 5 bases at V and 2 bases at J, with 13 bases between the two ends. The germline V gene has CDR1 SGHAT and CDR2 FQNNGV. The CDR3 spans 16 residues. The receptor's source is an adult in good health. The sequencing used peripheral blood, collected on day 0 of AZD1222 vaccination. V gene TRBV11-2 combines with J gene TRBJ2-6; TRBD1 is a possible D gene (5 bases). The CDR3 coding sequence is TGTGCCAGCAGCGCCAGGGTTTTAACTGGGGCCAACGTCCTGACTTTC. This encodes CASSARVLTGANVLTF. The full variable domain, completed using reference TRBV11-2 and TRBJ2-6, is EAGVAQSPRYKIIEKRQSVAFWCNPISGHATLYWYQQILGQGPKLLIQFQNNGVVDDSQLPKDRFSAERLKGVDSTLKIQPAKLEDSAVYLCASSARVLTGANVLTFGAGSRLTVL.